These 18 T cell receptor beta chains were all obtained from the same sample, sequenced in a study of cytomegalovirus exposure and HLA in healthy donors. With 60 Vbeta and 13 Jbeta primers, the PCR was carried out. Generated by immunoSEQ multiplex PCR, the TCRdb table keeps only in-frame clones and is missing some. The sample carries more than 150,000 clones, about four fifths recorded once. The sample comprised PBMCs. Source of these receptors: a man aged 50 to 60 in good health and CMV-seronegative.

The chain links TRBV21-1 to TRBJ2-1; TRBD1 is the table's D call, not checked against the DNA. TRBV21-1 is deemed a pseudogene. This CDR3 has 15 residues. CDR3 sequence: CASSNDRVSYNEQFF. The CDR3 DNA follows: TGTGCCAGCAGCAACGACAGGGTCTCCTACAATGAGCAGTTCTTC.

The chain has TRBV9 and TRBJ2-3; TRBD2 agrees at 7 bases. The V gene end was trimmed by 0 bases and the J gene end by 0 bases; junction bases not matched to a gene: 13. Per germline, CDR1 SGDLS and CDR2 YYNGEE. This CDR3 contains 19 residues. The CDR3 nucleotides are TGTGCCAGCAGCGTAGAAGAGACGGGGGGACTATCTAGCACAGATACGCAGTATTTT. As protein: CASSVEETGGLSSTDTQYF.

The chain links TRBV10-3 to TRBJ1-3; 8 bases match TRBD1. CDR1 ENHRY and CDR2 SYGVKD come from the germline V gene. V dropped 10 bases and J dropped 0; count of bases not matched to a gene: 5. The CDR3 length is 14 residues. CDR3 amino acids: CATRGQGSGNTIYF. CDR3 nucleotides: TGTGCCACCAGAGGACAGGGCTCTGGAAACACCATATATTTT.

This chain joins TRBV5-1 and TRBJ2-2, with D perhaps TRBD2 (5 bases). The CDR3 has 16 amino acids. CDR1 SGHRS and CDR2 YFSETQ come from the germline V gene. V was trimmed by 0 bases and J by 0 bases, leaving 9 bases between them. The CDR3 is CASSLVSGPNTGELFF. DNA of the CDR3: TGCGCCAGCAGCTTGGTGAGCGGCCCGAACACCGGGGAGCTGTTTTTT.

This rearrangement joins TRBV19 to TRBJ2-1; D may be TRBD2 (5 bases). V lost 6 bases to trimming and J lost 10 bases, with 13 bases between them. Looked up from germline, CDR1 is LNHDA and CDR2 is SQIVND (reference sequence). CDR3 length: 12 amino acids. The CDR3 DNA sequence: TGTGCCAGTAGCACCACCGGGAAGGAGCAGTTCTTC. This gives the protein CASSTTGKEQFF. Together with reference TRBV19 and TRBJ2-1, the CDR3 gives the full variable domain: DGGITQSPKYLFRKEGQNVTLSCEQNLNHDAMYWYRQDPGQGLRLIYYSQIVNDFQKGDIAEGYSVSREKKESFPLTVTSAQKNPTAFYLCASSTTGKEQFFGPGTRLTVL.

This clone has just a few counts. This rearrangement joins TRBV9 to TRBJ1-6, with 7 bases lining up with TRBD1. Germline V gene data show CDR1 as SGDLS and CDR2 as YYNGEE. J was trimmed by 1 base and V by 3 bases; bases with no gene match: 1. The CDR3 runs to 15 residues. In DNA, the CDR3 is TGTGCCAGCAGCGGACAGGGATCCTATAATTCACCCCTCCACTTT. Protein: CASSGQGSYNSPLHF.

The J gene is TRBJ2-7, the V gene TRBV7-2; tentatively, D is TRBD2 (5 bases). CDR3 length: 13 amino acids. The V end lost 5 bases, the J end lost 3 bases, and 11 bases lay between the germline ends. The germline CDR1 and CDR2 sequences are SGHTA and FQGNSA. The CDR3 bases are TGTGCCAGCAGCCGGGGATATAGCTACGAGCAGTACTTC. Translation gives CASSRGYSYEQYF.

The V gene is TRBV5-3, the J gene TRBJ1-4; D is undetermined. TRBV5-3 is noted as an ORF with a role that remains uncertain. The ends were cut back, 4 bases at V and 8 bases at J, with 15 bases in the middle. The CDR3 is 14 residues long. The CDR3 region is CARSARAWEEKLFF. The CDR3 coding sequence is TGTGCCAGAAGCGCACGAGCCTGGGAGGAAAAACTGTTTTTT.

For the CDR3, the DNA is TGCGCCAGCAGCTTTCAGTCGATCGGGGGGCCGGATGGCTACACCTTC. Translated: CASSFQSIGGPDGYTF. The chain joins TRBV5-1 to TRBJ1-2, with D maybe TRBD1 (6 bases). Per the germline V gene, CDR1 is SGHRS and CDR2 is YFSETQ. CDR3 length equals 16 residues. Trimming removed 2 bases at V and 6 bases at J, with 20 bases between.

This clone was seen a single time. Other DNA sequences of this sample code for an identical CDR3. This chain links TRBV18 with TRBJ2-5; TRBD2 might be the D (6 bases). Germline-derived CDR1 and CDR2 are KGHSH and LQKENI. There are 13 residues in the CDR3. The V end was cut by 1 base, the J end by 5 bases, with 8 bases between. CDR3 protein: CASSPQGRETQYF. The CDR3 nucleotides are TGTGCCAGCTCACCACAGGGGAGGGAGACCCAGTACTTC.

CDR3 region: CASSRTGTRGETQYF. Here the CDR3 DNA reads TGTGCCAGCAGCCGGACCGGGACTAGGGGAGAGACCCAGTACTTC. The chain carries TRBV5-4 and TRBJ2-5; 8 positions agree with TRBD2. Trimming at V came to 4 bases and at J to 4 bases, leaving 9 bases not matched to a gene. The germline gives CDR1 SGHNT, CDR2 YYREEE (reference sequence). The CDR3 consists of 15 residues.

This clone was recorded once. The rearrangement joins TRBV7-2 to TRBJ2-3; 7 bases agree with TRBD2. The CDR3 extends over 16 amino acids. The junction had 11 bases not matched to a gene; V was cut back by 4 bases and J by 4 bases. Germline values: CDR1 SGHTA, CDR2 FQGNSA. CDR3 sequence: CASSSHWRGTPDTQYF. The CDR3 DNA follows: TGTGCCAGCAGCTCCCACTGGCGGGGGACCCCAGATACGCAGTATTTT.

The chain is built from TRBV19 and TRBJ2-5; a possible D gene is TRBD1 (6 bases). This CDR3 comprises 14 residues. Germline lookup yields CDR1 LNHDA and CDR2 SQIVND (reference sequence). Trimming stripped 8 bases from V and 4 bases from J, with 17 bases between. The CDR3 nucleotides read TGTGCCAGTGCGCCAGGGGCGCGTGGAGAGACCCAGTACTTC. Translated, it gives CASAPGARGETQYF.

This chain links TRBV28 with TRBJ2-7; tentatively, D is TRBD2 (6 bases). The V gene's germline CDR1 is MDHEN and CDR2 SYDVKM. The CDR3 runs to 15 residues. V was pared by 10 bases and J by 7 bases, with 26 bases between. The CDR3: CATNGEEGLKREQYF. The CDR3 region has the DNA TGTGCCACCAACGGGGAGGAGGGTCTGAAAAGAGAGCAGTACTTC.

This clone was seen only a few times. The chain links TRBV5-1 to TRBJ1-1, with 11 bases matching TRBD1. The CDR3 spans 17 residues. The germline gives CDR1 SGHRS, CDR2 YFSETQ. The J segment lost 0 bases and the V segment lost 4 bases, leaving 8 bases of the junction unmatched. For the CDR3, the DNA is TGCGCCAGCAGCCCATTAAGGACAGGGGGCATGAACACTGAAGCTTTCTTT. Translating it yields CASSPLRTGGMNTEAFF.

The genes are TRBV6-5 and TRBJ2-1, with 7 bases identical to TRBD2. This CDR3 is 15 amino acids long. V lost 6 bases to trimming and J lost 1 base; unmatched junction nucleotides: 6. Germline CDR1 MNHEY, CDR2 SVGAGI. CDR3 loop: CASRSGGRSYNEQFF. CDR3 bases: TGTGCCAGCAGGTCCGGCGGGAGATCCTACAATGAGCAGTTCTTC.

A few counts support this clone. This chain links TRBV7-2 with TRBJ2-7; D remains ambiguous. CDR3 size: 13 residues. Per the germline V gene, CDR1 is SGHTA and CDR2 is FQGNSA. V was trimmed by 7 bases and J by 1 base, leaving 11 bases between them. CDR3 in amino acids: CASTTPGSYEQYF. The CDR3 DNA follows: TGTGCCAGCACCACGCCGGGTTCCTACGAGCAGTACTTC.

V is TRBV19 and J is TRBJ1-5; 7 nucleotides align to TRBD1. The V gene end was trimmed by 4 bases and the J gene end by 2 bases; junction bases not matched to a gene: 5. The V gene's germline CDR1 is LNHDA and CDR2 SQIVND (reference sequence). This CDR3 spans 15 amino acids. The CDR3 here is CASSRGGAGNQPQHF. In DNA form, the CDR3 reads TGTGCCAGTAGTAGAGGGGGCGCGGGCAATCAGCCCCAGCATTTT.